This T cell receptor (beta chain) stems from a study of Graves' ophthalmopathy and Graves' hyperthyroidism. Study as a whole: No ophthalmopathy within 18 months of follow-up signified stable hyperthyroidism. General study results and limits: At 70.59% sensitivity and approximately 74% specificity, the model predicted progression of the ophthalmopathy.

At least ten counts were recorded for this clonotype. Its antigen is unidentified. RNA transcripts yielded amplified TCR beta CDR3 regions. RT-PCR was first run with HTBI primers, then multiplex PCR in a second round. TCRdb processed the multiplex PCR reads anew with MiXCR; each CDR3 protein has one entry. The sample lists approximately 1.2 million distinct CDR3 sequences, about 40% occurring once. Trimming cost V 0 bases and J 3 bases, with 8 bases left between them. CDR3 length equals 14 residues. Germline lookup yields CDR1 SEHNR and CDR2 FQNEAQ (reference sequence). The rearrangement links TRBV7-9 to TRBJ1-1; D unresolved. Specimen: peripheral blood or thyroid tissue (not recorded which). This receptor was obtained from an adult man with Graves' hyperthyroidism. CDR3 coding DNA: TGTGCCAGCAGCTTAGCCGACACGGACACTGAAGCTTTCTTT. It translates to CASSLADTDTEAFF.